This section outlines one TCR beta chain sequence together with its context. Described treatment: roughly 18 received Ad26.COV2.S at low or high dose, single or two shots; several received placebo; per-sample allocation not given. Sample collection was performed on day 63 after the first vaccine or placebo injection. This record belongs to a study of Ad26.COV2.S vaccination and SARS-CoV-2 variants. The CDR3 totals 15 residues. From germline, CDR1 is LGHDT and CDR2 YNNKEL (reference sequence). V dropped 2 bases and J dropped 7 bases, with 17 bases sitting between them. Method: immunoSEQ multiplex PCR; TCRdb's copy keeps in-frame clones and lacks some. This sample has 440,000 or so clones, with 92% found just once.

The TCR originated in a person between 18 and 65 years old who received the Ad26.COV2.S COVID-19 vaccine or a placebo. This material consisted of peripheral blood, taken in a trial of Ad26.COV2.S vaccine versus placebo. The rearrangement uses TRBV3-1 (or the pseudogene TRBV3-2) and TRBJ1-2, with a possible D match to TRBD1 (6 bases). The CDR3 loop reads CASSQTGMWGSGYTF. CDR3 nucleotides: TGTGCCAGCAGCCAAACAGGGATGTGGGGCTCTGGCTACACCTTC.